The 21 T cell receptor beta chains below come from one sample, sequenced in a study of OX40 agonist ivuxolimab in advanced cancers. Assay used: immunoSEQ multiplex PCR; TCRdb lists only in-frame clones, some missing. The sample has about 15,000 clones, roughly 87% seen once. Sample: CD4+ or CD8+ T cells sorted from blood, taken in a trial of the OX40 agonist ivuxolimab. The receptors derive from an adult with an advanced solid tumor such as melanoma, head and neck, liver or kidney cancer.

The chain carries TRBV4-1 and TRBJ1-2, with D tentatively TRBD1 (6 bases). The V gene lost 0 bases and the J gene lost 3 bases, with 11 bases spanning the gap. CDR3 length: 15 residues. CDR1 and CDR2 (germline): MGHRA, YSYEKL. CDR3 in amino acids: CASSQEGGGYYGYTF. In nucleotides, the CDR3 is TGCGCCAGCAGCCAAGAAGGGGGGGGCTACTATGGCTACACCTTC.

This sequence joins TRBV28 and TRBJ1-5; D may be TRBD1 (5 bases). The germline CDR1 and CDR2 sequences are MDHEN and SYDVKM. The CDR3 sequence is 15 residues long. V dropped 1 base and J dropped 6 bases, with 13 bases sitting between them. CDR3 nucleotides: TGTGCCAGCAGTTTATCGCGGGACTCAAGTCAGCCCCAGCATTTT. Its protein is CASSLSRDSSQPQHF.

This chain links TRBV27 with TRBJ1-5; D might be TRBD1 (6 bases). CDR1 MNHEY and CDR2 SMNVEV come from the germline V gene (reference sequence). Trimming shortened V by 6 bases and J by 5 bases, and 14 bases separated the two germline ends. The length of the CDR3 is 14 residues. The CDR3 here is CASSAMDSYQPQHF. The CDR3 region has the DNA TGTGCCAGCAGCGCGATGGACAGTTATCAGCCCCAGCATTTT.

This chain joins TRBV20-1 and TRBJ1-1; weak D call: TRBD1 (5 bases). Trimming stripped 5 bases from V and 7 bases from J, with 11 bases between. This CDR3 is 11 amino acids long. Germline CDR1 and CDR2: DFQATT and SNEGSKA (reference sequence). In DNA, the CDR3 is TGCAGTGCTCCACATGACAGTGAAGCTTTCTTT. Encoded protein: CSAPHDSEAFF.

This clone has a handful of counts. V usage is TRBV9 and J usage is TRBJ2-1; 11 bases agree with TRBD2. V shed 3 bases, J shed 8 bases, and the junction held 13 bases outside the gene matches. CDR1 and CDR2 from the germline V gene are SGDLS and YYNGEE. The CDR3 sequence is 17 residues long. CDR3 in amino acids: CASSAPLAGGSIYEQFF. The CDR3 bases are TGTGCCAGCAGCGCCCCCCTAGCGGGAGGATCGATCTATGAGCAGTTCTTC.

In its sample, this clone was seen once. The chain links TRBV27 to TRBJ1-4; TRBD1 agrees at 11 bases. CDR1 and CDR2 from the germline V gene are MNHEY and SMNVEV (reference sequence). Germline trimming cut 1 base from V and 0 bases from J; bases unmatched to any gene: 4. There are 18 residues in the CDR3. This CDR3 is CASSLWGTGGATNEKLFF. The CDR3, as DNA: TGTGCCAGCAGTTTATGGGGGACAGGGGGAGCAACTAATGAAAAACTGTTTTTT.

The chain has TRBV7-6 and TRBJ2-1; D ambiguous. CDR1 and CDR2 from the germline V gene are SGHVS and FNYEAQ. V lost 0 bases and J lost 9, with 15 bases in between. The CDR3 totals 15 residues. CDR3 region: CASSLAVGSGSEQFF. DNA of the CDR3: TGTGCCAGCAGCTTAGCGGTGGGGTCAGGTAGTGAGCAGTTCTTC.

The rearrangement joins TRBV19 to TRBJ2-1; 13 bases line up with TRBD2. Germline V gene lookup returns CDR1 LNHDA and CDR2 SQIVND (reference sequence). J was trimmed by 4 bases and V by 5 bases; bases with no gene match: 26. The CDR3 extends over 23 amino acids. CDR3 nucleotides: TGTGCCAGTAGTTTTACGGGGGACGGTGGGACTAGCGGGACATCCAAGGGGTACAATGAGCAGTTCTTC. It encodes CASSFTGDGGTSGTSKGYNEQFF.

The CDR3 region is CASSLSAASGMYEQYF. The CDR3 coding sequence is TGTGCCAGCAGTTTATCGGCGGCTAGCGGGATGTACGAGCAGTACTTC. The chain carries TRBV27 and TRBJ2-7; 9 bases line up with TRBD2. Germline CDR1 is MNHEY and CDR2 is SMNVEV (reference sequence). V trimming: 0 bases; J trimming: 4 bases; junction bases outside the gene matches: 7. This CDR3 region has 16 residues.

The chain couples TRBV18 to TRBJ2-1, with 10 bases lining up with TRBD1. Unmatched junction bases numbered 8, after V lost 4 bases and J lost 8 bases. The CDR3 covers 15 residues. Germline V gene data show CDR1 as KGHSH and CDR2 as LQKENI. The CDR3 loop reads CASSHDRGRGDEQFF. CDR3 coding DNA: TGTGCCAGCTCACACGACAGGGGGCGCGGGGATGAGCAGTTCTTC.

Turning to this clone: Sequence at one end of the junction differs from germline and may be a read error. The chain has TRBV4-1 and TRBJ2-1; 7 bases map to TRBD2. CDR3 length: 15 amino acids. Looked up from germline, CDR1 is MGHRA and CDR2 is YSYEKL. CDR3 nucleotides: TGTGCCAGCAGCCAACTAGCGAGCTCCTACAATGAGCAGTTCTTC. Its translation is CASSQLASSYNEQFF.

This chain links TRBV7-7 with TRBJ2-1; the match to TRBD1 covers 11 bases. V shed 1 base, J shed 0 bases, and the junction held 5 bases outside the gene matches. This CDR3 region has 18 residues. CDR1 is SSHAT, CDR2 FNYEAQ, per germline (reference sequence). The CDR3 region is CASSLVFGTGGSYNEQFF. The DNA for the CDR3 is TGTGCCAGCAGCTTAGTCTTCGGGACAGGGGGCTCCTACAATGAGCAGTTCTTC.

The chain employs TRBV27 and TRBJ1-2; D is unresolved. CDR3 length: 13 amino acids. Trimming removed 2 bases at V and 1 base at J, with 5 bases between. Germline assignment: CDR1 MNHEY and CDR2 SMNVEV (reference sequence). Here the CDR3 reads CASSLGVNYGYTF. The CDR3 coding sequence is TGTGCCAGCAGTTTAGGAGTTAACTATGGCTACACCTTC.

In nucleotides, the CDR3 is TGTGCCAGCAGCCAAGATGGGGAGCAGTACTTC. Protein: CASSQDGEQYF. V is TRBV7-2 and J is TRBJ2-7; D is unresolved. Trimming removed 5 bases at V and 7 bases at J, with 9 bases between. This CDR3 spans 11 amino acids. CDR1 and CDR2 from the germline V gene are SGHTA and FQGNSA.

This chain joins TRBV6-6 and TRBJ2-1; 9 bases align to TRBD1. V lost 0 bases to trimming and J lost 7 bases; unmatched junction nucleotides: 7. The CDR3 length is 16 residues. Looked up from germline, CDR1 is MNHNY and CDR2 is SVGAGI (reference sequence). The CDR3 spells CASSYSTGTGFNEQFF. The CDR3 DNA is TGTGCCAGCAGTTACTCCACTGGGACAGGGTTTAATGAGCAGTTCTTC.

Only a few counts were recorded for this clone. The V and J genes are TRBV2 and TRBJ1-2; 7 bases fit TRBD1. Per germline, CDR1 SNHLY and CDR2 FYNNEI. The CDR3 extends over 13 amino acids. Trimming removed 6 bases from V and 3 bases from J; junction bases left unmatched: 4. CDR3 residues: CASRLTGDYGYTF. The CDR3 bases are TGTGCCAGCAGACTTACAGGGGACTATGGCTACACCTTC.

This sequence joins TRBV11-2 and TRBJ2-7; TRBD2 is a possible D gene (5 bases). This CDR3 spans 15 amino acids. The V end was cut by 7 bases, the J end by 2 bases, with 18 bases between. Germline lookup yields CDR1 SGHAT and CDR2 FQNNGV. CDR3 protein: CASTTAGLGAYEQYF. For the CDR3, the DNA is TGTGCCAGCACCACCGCCGGGCTCGGGGCCTACGAGCAGTACTTC.

The chain combines TRBV6-1 with TRBJ2-7; D gene ambiguous. V lost 2 bases and J 2 bases, leaving 13 bases between the germline ends. The CDR3 has 15 residues. Germline values: CDR1 MNHNS, CDR2 SASEGT. The CDR3 is CASSELGEPTYEQYF. CDR3 coding DNA: TGTGCCAGCAGTGAACTTGGCGAGCCCACCTACGAGCAGTACTTC.

The chain employs TRBV30 and TRBJ2-1; D may be TRBD1 (6 bases). The germline V and J ends were trimmed by 5 bases and 7 bases, with 12 bases remaining between them. The CDR3 contains 12 residues. CDR1 GTSNPN and CDR2 SVGIG come from the germline V gene (reference sequence). The CDR3 sequence is CAWGTSPNEQFF. The CDR3 nucleotides are TGTGCCTGGGGGACATCCCCGAATGAGCAGTTCTTC. The full variable domain, with the rest looked up from reference TRBV30 and TRBJ2-1, is SQTIHQWPATLVQPVGSPLSLECTVEGTSNPNLYWYRQAAGRGLQLLFYSVGIGQISSEVPQNLSASRPQDRQFILSSKKLLLSDSGFYLCAWGTSPNEQFFGPGTRLTVL.

A remark on this clone: The sample contains more than one DNA sequence encoding this CDR3. The DNA for the CDR3 is TGCGCCAGCAGCCAAGGTGCAGGGACAGATACGCAGTATTTT. Protein product: CASSQGAGTDTQYF. The chain combines TRBV4-1 with TRBJ2-3; a possible D gene is TRBD1 (5 bases). The CDR3 is 14 amino acids. Deletions cut 1 base from V and 3 bases from J, with 8 bases between. Germline lookup yields CDR1 MGHRA and CDR2 YSYEKL.

The chain has TRBV28 and TRBJ2-7; D perhaps matches TRBD2 (5 bases). Trimming removed 3 bases from V and 5 bases from J, with 23 bases in between. CDR3 length: 17 residues. The germline gives CDR1 MDHEN, CDR2 SYDVKM. The CDR3 loop reads CASSFPPRRVGSDEQYF. The CDR3 region has the DNA TGTGCCAGCAGTTTCCCTCCCCGCCGTGTGGGGAGTGACGAGCAGTACTTC.